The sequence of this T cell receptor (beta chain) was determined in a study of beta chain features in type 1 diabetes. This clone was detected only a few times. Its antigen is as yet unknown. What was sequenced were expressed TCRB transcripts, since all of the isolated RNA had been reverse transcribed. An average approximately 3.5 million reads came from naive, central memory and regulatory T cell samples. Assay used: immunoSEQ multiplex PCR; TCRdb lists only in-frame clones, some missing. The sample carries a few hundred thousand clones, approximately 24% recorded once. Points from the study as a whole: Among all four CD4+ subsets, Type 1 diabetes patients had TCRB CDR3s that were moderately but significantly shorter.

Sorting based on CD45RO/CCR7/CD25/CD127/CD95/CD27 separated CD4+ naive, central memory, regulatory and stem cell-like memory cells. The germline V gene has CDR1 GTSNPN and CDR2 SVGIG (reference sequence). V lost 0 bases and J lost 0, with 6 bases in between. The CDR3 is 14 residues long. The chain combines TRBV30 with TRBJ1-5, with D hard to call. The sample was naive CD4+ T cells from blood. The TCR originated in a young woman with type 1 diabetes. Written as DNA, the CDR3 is TGTGCCTGGAGTGTAAGCAATAGCAATCAGCCCCAGCATTTT. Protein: CAWSVSNSNQPQHF.